What follows are 5 T cell receptor beta chains derived from one specimen sequenced in a study of T cell repertoires and leukemia-associated antigens. These receptors have no identified antigens. TCRdb passed the 5' RACE reads through MiXCR, listing each CDR3 protein once. This table has more than 12,000 distinct CDR3 sequences, about 39% appearing once. The sequenced material came from CD3+ T cells sorted from blood and cultured. Every receptor here comes from a female donor in good health.

This clonotype was counted many times. V gene TRBV20-1 combines with J gene TRBJ2-3; 7 bases line up with TRBD1. This CDR3 is 16 amino acids long. Germline loops: CDR1 DFQATT, CDR2 SNEGSKA (reference sequence). Trimming at V came to 6 bases and at J to 0 bases, leaving 12 bases not matched to a gene. CDR3 amino acids: CSAEDRARSSTDTQYF. CDR3 nucleotides: TGCAGTGCCGAAGACAGGGCCAGATCTAGCACAGATACGCAGTATTTT.

This clonotype is labeled medium-sized (0.01 to 0.1%). This chain links TRBV12-3 or TRBV12-4 with TRBJ2-1; TRBD2 agrees at 10 bases. This CDR3 has 15 amino acids. V dropped 6 bases and J dropped 4; count of bases not matched to a gene: 6. The CDR3 protein is CASSPSGRGYNEQFF. The CDR3, as DNA: TGTGCCAGCAGCCCTAGCGGGAGAGGGTACAATGAGCAGTTCTTC.

The genes are TRBV10-3 and TRBJ2-1, with 8 bases that match TRBD1. This CDR3 contains 14 residues. Germline values: CDR1 ENHRY, CDR2 SYGVKD. V lost 4 bases and J lost 5; bases outside the gene matches: 4. CDR3 amino acids: CAISAGQGHNEQFF. CDR3 nucleotide sequence: TGTGCCATCAGTGCAGGACAGGGTCACAATGAGCAGTTCTTC.

The chain's CDR3 is CASSSLAESTDTQYF. In nucleotides, the CDR3 is TGTGCCAGCAGCTCCTTAGCGGAATCCACAGATACGCAGTATTTT. This sequence joins TRBV7-9 and TRBJ2-3, with D tentatively TRBD2 (6 bases). Trimming cost V 4 bases and J 2 bases, with 13 bases left between them. The length of the CDR3 is 15 residues. Germline assignment: CDR1 SEHNR and CDR2 FQNEAQ (reference sequence).

This clonotype is medium-sized within its sample. The genes are TRBV5-1 and TRBJ2-7; D is uncertain. This CDR3 is built from 15 residues. Germline CDR1 and CDR2: SGHRS and YFSETQ. Trimming took off 0 bases at V and 2 bases at J, with 12 bases between the two ends. CDR3 DNA: TGCGCCAGCAGCTTGGCGGCCGCGAGGACCTACGAGCAGTACTTC. Its translation is CASSLAAARTYEQYF.